Following are 13 T cell receptor beta chains from one sample sequenced in a study of vaccination effects on CD4 cells after COVID-19. Peptide-pool stimulation followed by sequencing identified expanded antigen-specific CD4+ clonotypes in the ViraFEST assay. A roughly 10-day culture period preceded the isolation of CD4+ T cells. None of these healthy vaccinees had been infected with SARS-CoV-2 before vaccination. TCRdb's copy holds only in-frame clones and misses some; the assay was immunoSEQ multiplex PCR. Of around 63,000 clones in the sample, less than 80% are singletons; the top ten hold about 3.7%. These receptors lack a known antigen. The sequenced sample was CD4+ T cells from PBMCs cultured with HCoV-OC43 spike peptides, obtained before COVID-19 vaccination. The sample's subset: HCoV-OC43 spike overlapping peptide pool stimulation. The receptors come from a human donor who received a COVID-19 vaccine.

This clone was observed a few times. The chain uses TRBV5-8 and TRBJ2-1; TRBD2 matches 8 bases. CDR3 length: 16 amino acids. With V trimmed by 4 bases and J by 0 bases, 6 bases remained unmatched. Germline values: CDR1 SGHTS, CDR2 YDEGEE. The chain's CDR3 is CASSTSGTSSYNEQFF. CDR3 in DNA: TGTGCCAGCAGCACCTCCGGGACTAGCTCCTACAATGAGCAGTTCTTC.

The V call is TRBV2, the J call TRBJ1-2; TRBD1 aligns across 9 bases. This CDR3 is built from 14 residues. Germline CDR1 is SNHLY and CDR2 is FYNNEI. The J segment lost 8 bases and the V segment lost 8 bases, leaving 12 bases of the junction unmatched. CDR3 amino acids: CASGGGTGRNGYTF. The CDR3 DNA reads TGTGCCAGCGGGGGGGGGACAGGGAGAAACGGCTACACCTTC.

Only one count was recorded for this clone. The chain recombines TRBV5-6 with TRBJ1-1, with 9 bases fitting TRBD1. The CDR3 extends over 16 amino acids. Germline CDR1 and CDR2: SGHDT and YYEEEE. Losses at the gene ends were 4 bases for V and 0 bases for J; bases not matched to a gene: 7. The CDR3 DNA reads TGTGCCAGCAGCCGACCGGGGACAGGGCTGAACACTGAAGCTTTCTTT. It specifies CASSRPGTGLNTEAFF. Looking up the rest from reference TRBV5-6 and TRBJ1-1 gives the full variable domain: DAGVTQSPTHLIKTRGQQVTLRCSPKSGHDTVSWYQQALGQGPQFIFQYYEEEERQRGNFPDRFSGHQFPNYSSELNVNALLLGDSALYLCASSRPGTGLNTEAFFGQGTRLTVV.

The V and J genes are TRBV14 and TRBJ2-3; 8 nucleotides line up with TRBD1. The CDR3 consists of 14 residues. Germline V gene lookup returns CDR1 SGHDN and CDR2 FVKESK. J lost 6 bases, V lost 4 bases, and 6 bases had no gene match. The CDR3 reads CASSRWQGADTQYF. The CDR3 DNA reads TGTGCCAGCAGCCGATGGCAGGGGGCCGATACGCAGTATTTT.

This chain links TRBV18 with TRBJ1-4; D uncertain. Germline CDR1 KGHSH, CDR2 LQKENI. This CDR3 region has 13 residues. V was trimmed by 3 bases and J by 6 bases, leaving 8 bases between them. The CDR3 loop reads CASSPGLDEKLFF. The CDR3, as DNA: TGTGCCAGCTCACCTGGACTCGATGAAAAACTGTTTTTT. Filled out from reference TRBV18 and TRBJ1-4, the complete variable domain reads NAGVMQNPRHLVRRRGQEARLRCSPMKGHSHVYWYRQLPEEGLKFMVYLQKENIIDESGMPKERFSAEFPKEGPSILRIQQVVRGDSAAYFCASSPGLDEKLFFGSGTQLSVL.

This sequence joins TRBV6-5 and TRBJ2-5; D tentatively reads TRBD1 or TRBD2 (5 bases each). This CDR3 has 14 residues. Germline CDR1 and CDR2: MNHEY and SVGAGI. Deletions cut 6 bases from V and 3 bases from J, with 14 bases between. In DNA, the CDR3 is TGTGCCAGCAGGTCCGGGACGGCTAAAGAGACCCAGTACTTC. Residues: CASRSGTAKETQYF.

The chain combines TRBV5-1 with TRBJ2-2; possibly TRBD1 or TRBD2 for D (6 bases each). This CDR3 is built from 17 residues. Trimming removed 1 base from V and 2 bases from J, with 15 bases in between. CDR1 is SGHRS, CDR2 YFSETQ, per germline. Here the CDR3 reads CASSLRLPGANTGELFF. CDR3 nucleotide sequence: TGCGCCAGCAGCTTGCGTCTTCCGGGGGCAAACACCGGGGAGCTGTTTTTT.

The genes are TRBV3-1 (or the pseudogene TRBV3-2) and TRBJ2-1; tentative D call: TRBD2 (7 bases). CDR1 is LGHDT, CDR2 YNNKEL, per germline (reference sequence). V gave up 4 bases and J gave up 7 bases, with 17 bases separating them. The CDR3 extends over 15 amino acids. CDR3 loop: CASSPWGGAGNEQFF. In nucleotides, the CDR3 is TGTGCCAGCAGCCCCTGGGGGGGGGCGGGGAATGAGCAGTTCTTC.

The chain employs TRBV9 and TRBJ1-1; D is undetermined. The V end lost 0 bases, the J end lost 1 base, and 7 bases lay between the germline ends. The CDR3 loop spans 14 amino acids. The germline V gene has CDR1 SGDLS and CDR2 YYNGEE. CDR3 amino acids: CASSVGQQNTEAFF. CDR3 bases: TGTGCCAGCAGCGTAGGGCAGCAGAACACTGAAGCTTTCTTT.

This chain links TRBV11-1 with TRBJ2-1; D is perhaps TRBD2 (5 bases). Between the trimmed V and J ends, which lost 2 bases and 1 base, there was a span of 9 bases. This CDR3 is built from 15 residues. The germline V gene encodes CDR1 SGHAT and CDR2 FQDESV (reference sequence). The CDR3 DNA reads as TGTGCCAGCAGCTTACAACTAGGGTCCTACAATGAGCAGTTCTTC. Its protein product is CASSLQLGSYNEQFF.

This chain joins TRBV19 and TRBJ2-2, with D maybe TRBD2 (6 bases). Trimming took off 7 bases at V and 1 base at J, with 13 bases between the two ends. Germline CDR1 and CDR2: LNHDA and SQIVND (reference sequence). This CDR3 has 15 residues. In DNA, the CDR3 is TGTGCCAGTACCCCAAGGCGGGGGAACACCGGGGAGCTGTTTTTT. Protein: CASTPRRGNTGELFF.

CDR3 coding DNA: TGTGCCAGTAGTATTGGGCGGGACAGGGTCAATCAGCCCCAGCATTTT. Its protein product is CASSIGRDRVNQPQHF. The chain joins TRBV19 to TRBJ1-5, with 9 bases that match TRBD1. The CDR3 is 16 amino acids. Unmatched junction bases numbered 6, after V lost 3 bases and J lost 3 bases. The germline V gene encodes CDR1 LNHDA and CDR2 SQIVND (reference sequence). Drawing the rest from reference TRBV19 and TRBJ1-5, the complete variable domain is DGGITQSPKYLFRKEGQNVTLSCEQNLNHDAMYWYRQDPGQGLRLIYYSQIVNDFQKGDIAEGYSVSREKKESFPLTVTSAQKNPTAFYLCASSIGRDRVNQPQHFGDGTRLSIL.

Only a few counts were recorded for this clone. The gene calls are TRBV28 and TRBJ2-1; tentative D call: TRBD1 (6 bases). This CDR3 has 11 amino acids. Per the germline V gene, CDR1 is MDHEN and CDR2 is SYDVKM. Trimming removed 6 bases at V and 10 bases at J, with 10 bases between. CDR3 sequence: CASSLGQEQFF. Written as DNA, the CDR3 is TGTGCCAGCAGCCTCGGACAGGAGCAGTTCTTC.